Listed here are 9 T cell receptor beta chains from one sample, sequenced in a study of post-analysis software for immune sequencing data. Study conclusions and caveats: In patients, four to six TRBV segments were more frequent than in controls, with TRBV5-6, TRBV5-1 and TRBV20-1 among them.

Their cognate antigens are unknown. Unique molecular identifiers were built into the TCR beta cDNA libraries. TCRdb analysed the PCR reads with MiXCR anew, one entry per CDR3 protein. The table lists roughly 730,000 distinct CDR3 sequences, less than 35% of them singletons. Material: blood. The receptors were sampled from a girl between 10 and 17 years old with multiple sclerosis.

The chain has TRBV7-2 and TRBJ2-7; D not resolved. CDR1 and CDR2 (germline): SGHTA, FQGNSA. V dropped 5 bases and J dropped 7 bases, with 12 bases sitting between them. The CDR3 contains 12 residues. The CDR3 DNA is TGTGCCAGCAGCCCCCGCCCGAATGAGCAGTACTTC. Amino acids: CASSPRPNEQYF.

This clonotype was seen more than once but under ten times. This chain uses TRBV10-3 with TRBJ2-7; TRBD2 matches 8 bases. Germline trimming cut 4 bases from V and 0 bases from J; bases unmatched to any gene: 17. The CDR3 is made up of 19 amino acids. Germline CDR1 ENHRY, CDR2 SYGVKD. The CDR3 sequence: CAISAHPGASGRASYEQYF. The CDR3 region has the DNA TGTGCCATCAGTGCACACCCGGGCGCGTCCGGGAGGGCCTCCTACGAGCAGTACTTC.

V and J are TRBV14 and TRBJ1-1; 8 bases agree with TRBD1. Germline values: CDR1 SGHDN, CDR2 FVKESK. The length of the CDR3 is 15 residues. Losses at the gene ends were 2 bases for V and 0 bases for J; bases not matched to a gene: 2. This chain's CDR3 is CASSQRTGMNTEAFF. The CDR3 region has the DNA TGTGCCAGCAGCCAAAGGACAGGGATGAACACTGAAGCTTTCTTT. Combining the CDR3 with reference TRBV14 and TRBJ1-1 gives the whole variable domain EAGVTQFPSHSVIEKGQTVTLRCDPISGHDNLYWYRRVMGKEIKFLLHFVKESKQDESGMPNNRFLAERTGGTYSTLKVQPAELEDSGVYFCASSQRTGMNTEAFFGQGTRLTVV.

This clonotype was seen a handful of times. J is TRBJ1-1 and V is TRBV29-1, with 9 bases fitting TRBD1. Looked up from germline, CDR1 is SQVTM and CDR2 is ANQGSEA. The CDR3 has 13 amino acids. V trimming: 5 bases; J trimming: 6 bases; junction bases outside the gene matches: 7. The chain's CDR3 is CSVKGQGSAEAFF. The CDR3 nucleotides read TGCAGCGTTAAAGGACAGGGGAGCGCTGAAGCTTTCTTT.

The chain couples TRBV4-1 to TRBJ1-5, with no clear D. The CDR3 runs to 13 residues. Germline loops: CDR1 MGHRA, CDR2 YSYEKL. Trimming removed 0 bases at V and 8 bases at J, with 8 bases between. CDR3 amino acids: CASSQEALEPQHF. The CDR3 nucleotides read TGCGCCAGCAGCCAAGAGGCCCTAGAGCCCCAGCATTTT.

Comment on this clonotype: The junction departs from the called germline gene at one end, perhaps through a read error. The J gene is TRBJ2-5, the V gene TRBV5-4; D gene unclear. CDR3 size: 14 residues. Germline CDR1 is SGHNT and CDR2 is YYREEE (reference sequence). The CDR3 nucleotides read TGTGCCTGCAGCCTCCTGACGTACCAAGAGACCCAGTACTTC. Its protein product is CACSLLTYQETQYF. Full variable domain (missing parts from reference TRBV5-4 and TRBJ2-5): ETGVTQSPTHLIKTRGQQVTLRCSSQSGHNTVSWYQQALGQGPQFIFQYYREEENGRGNFPPRFSGLQFPNYSSELNVNALELDDSALYLCACSLLTYQETQYFGPGTRLLVL.

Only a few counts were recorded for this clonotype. The CDR3 DNA reads as TGCGCCAGCAGCTTGGGACAGGCAACAAACATTCAGTACTTC. Translating gives CASSLGQATNIQYF. This rearrangement joins TRBV5-1 to TRBJ2-7; D is perhaps TRBD1 (6 bases). The better agreement between TRBJ2-4 and the DNA end casts doubt on the J call. The CDR3 is made up of 14 amino acids. Germline loops: CDR1 SGHRS, CDR2 YFSETQ.

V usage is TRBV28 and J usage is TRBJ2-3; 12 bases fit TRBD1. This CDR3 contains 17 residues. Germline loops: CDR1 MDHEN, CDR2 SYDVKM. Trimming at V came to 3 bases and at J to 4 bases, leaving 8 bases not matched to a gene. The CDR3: CASSFTGTGGFSDTQYF. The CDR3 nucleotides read TGTGCCAGCAGTTTTACTGGGACAGGGGGCTTTTCAGATACGCAGTATTTT.

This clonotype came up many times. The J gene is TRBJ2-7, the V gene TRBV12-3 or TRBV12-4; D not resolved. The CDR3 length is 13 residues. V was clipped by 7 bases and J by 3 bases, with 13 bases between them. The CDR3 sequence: CASTPGSYYEQYF. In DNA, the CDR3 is TGTGCCAGCACTCCGGGCAGCTACTACGAGCAGTACTTC.